The 5 T cell receptor beta chains reported below all come from one sample, sequenced in a study of T cell repertoires in cytomegalovirus infection. TCRdb called the reads again in MiXCR, with one record for every CDR3 protein. Counted here are nearly 550,000 distinct CDR3 sequences, 15% to 20% occurring once; the ten biggest clones make up 20% to 30%. Sequenced material: CD8+ T cells from PBMCs. The receptor source for this set is a human donor in good health (CMV status not recorded). Some clones in this sample may be carry-over from other donors' samples.

Ten or more counts support this clonotype. The DNA for the CDR3 is TGTGCCAGCAGTCGGTGGGACCGCAGCTCCTACGAGCAGTACTTC. Protein sequence: CASSRWDRSSYEQYF. The genes are TRBV28 and TRBJ2-7; D is possibly TRBD1 or TRBD2 (5 bases each). V was trimmed by 5 bases and J by 0 bases, leaving 14 bases between them. The CDR3 runs to 15 residues. Germline lookup yields CDR1 MDHEN and CDR2 SYDVKM.

This clonotype has just a few counts. DNA of the CDR3: TGCAGCGTGAGGACAGGGGGGAGAGAGCAGTACTTC. It is translated as CSVRTGGREQYF. This chain links TRBV29-1 with TRBJ2-7; 10 positions agree with TRBD1. V shed 6 bases and J 7 bases; nucleotides not matched to a gene: 6. The germline gives CDR1 SQVTM, CDR2 ANQGSEA. CDR3 length: 12 residues.

The table lists this clonotype with many counts. The V and J genes are TRBV10-3 and TRBJ2-1; TRBD2 matches 7 bases. V was clipped by 0 bases and J by 3 bases; unmatched bases: 8. The CDR3 contains 17 residues. The V gene's germline CDR1 is ENHRY and CDR2 SYGVKD. The CDR3 DNA sequence: TGTGCCATCAGTGAGTCGAGTGCGCTAGCGGTCTACAATGAGCAGTTCTTC. Translated: CAISESSALAVYNEQFF.

This clonotype was detected a few times. The J gene is TRBJ2-6, the V gene TRBV20-1; 13 nucleotides line up with TRBD2. The length of the CDR3 is 19 residues. From germline, CDR1 is DFQATT and CDR2 SNEGSKA (reference sequence). V gave up 6 bases and J gave up 2 bases; unmatched junction bases: 13. This chain's CDR3 is CSAKRTSGTSGTGANVLTF. The CDR3 nucleotides read TGCAGTGCGAAGCGAACCTCCGGGACTAGCGGGACTGGGGCCAACGTCCTGACTTTC.

This clonotype was found many times. The chain joins TRBV7-9 to TRBJ2-3; D perhaps matches TRBD2 (7 bases). V was shortened by 4 bases and J by 7 bases, with 21 bases between the two germline ends. The CDR3 is 16 residues long. The germline gives CDR1 SEHNR, CDR2 FQNEAQ (reference sequence). CDR3 region: CASSSSLGGAGNTQYF. The CDR3 nucleotides read TGTGCCAGCAGCTCCTCTCTGGGGGGGGCCGGTAATACGCAGTATTTT.